The entry below gives a single T cell receptor beta chain sequence along with its context. Its antigen is as yet unknown. V lost 0 bases and J lost 5; bases outside the gene matches: 6. The CDR3 is 17 residues long. Germline CDR1 is SGDLS and CDR2 is YYNGEE. These data originate in a study of shared clonotypes between healthy human individuals. Study overall: Samples came from two female and a few male donors aged 18 to 49. Each donor's CD8 memory used one plate, CD8 naive two, each CD4 subset three.

In the source study's methods: Junction-only immunoSEQ sequences carried no quality scores, so filtering differed. TCRdb keeps only in-frame clones here, not all; method: immunoSEQ multiplex PCR. V and J calls and clone size are given by that table; D and trimming were obtained from the DNA. The sample has approximately 1.9 million clones, just under 95% seen once; the top ten hold under 2%. CD45RO negativity and positive selection for CCR7 defined naive CD8 cells, a population that excluded terminally differentiated effector memory CD45RA+ cells. General observations from the study: Sharing across four donors was highest in naive CD4 (around 5%) and lowest in memory CD8 (0.4%).

The sequenced sample consisted of naive CD8+ T cells from PBMCs. The V and J genes are TRBV9 and TRBJ2-2; TRBD2 agrees at 11 bases. This sequence originates from a man aged 18 to 35 in good health. Some clones in this sample may be carry-over from other donors' samples. In DNA, the CDR3 is TGTGCCAGCAGCGTAGGTCGGACTAGCGGGTGGACCGGGGAGCTGTTTTTT. Its translation: CASSVGRTSGWTGELFF.